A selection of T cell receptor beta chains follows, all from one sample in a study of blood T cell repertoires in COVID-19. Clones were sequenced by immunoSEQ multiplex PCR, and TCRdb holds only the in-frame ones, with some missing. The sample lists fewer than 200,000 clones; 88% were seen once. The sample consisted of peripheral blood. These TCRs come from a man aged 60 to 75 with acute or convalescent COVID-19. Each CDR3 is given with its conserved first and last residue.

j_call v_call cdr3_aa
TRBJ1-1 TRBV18 CASSPPGVRAQNTEAFF
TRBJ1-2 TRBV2 CASRPVLAGFNYGYTF
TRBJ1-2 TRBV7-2 CASSLEGAVGEDGYTF
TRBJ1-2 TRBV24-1 CATSDPTDYGYTF
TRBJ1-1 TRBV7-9 CASRLLMNTEAFF
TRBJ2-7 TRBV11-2 CASSLELAGHEQYF
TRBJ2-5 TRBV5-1 CASSLGNSGSWQETQYF
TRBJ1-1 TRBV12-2 CASRSEGRESRRNTEAFF
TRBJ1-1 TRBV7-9 CASSLQGLNTEAFF
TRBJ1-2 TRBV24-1 CATSDSALGRGGYTF
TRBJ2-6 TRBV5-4 CASSNPIQDSGANVLTF
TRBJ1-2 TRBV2 CASSEGQGGGYTF
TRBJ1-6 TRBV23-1 CADNENSPLHF
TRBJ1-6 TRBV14 CASSPGTGAYSPLHF
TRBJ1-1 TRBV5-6 CASSLEGGLAEAFF
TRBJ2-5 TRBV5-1 CASSLDGARETQYF
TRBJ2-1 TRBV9 CASSVEVSANEQFF
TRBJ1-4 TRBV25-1 CASSAAGVREGEKLFF
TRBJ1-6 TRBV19 CASSIGTARWDSPLHF
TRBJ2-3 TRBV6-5 CASSYQRLAPTDTQYF
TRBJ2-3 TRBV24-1 CATSAAGKWSTDTQYF
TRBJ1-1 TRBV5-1 CASSLGAGYNTEAFF
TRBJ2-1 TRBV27 CASRVRQVAQEPYNEQFF
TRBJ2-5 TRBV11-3 CASSLGPQETQYF
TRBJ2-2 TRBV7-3 CASSYGLAGASGELFF
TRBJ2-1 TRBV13 CASSRGLRSSYNEQFF
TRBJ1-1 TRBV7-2 CASRKTVEAFF
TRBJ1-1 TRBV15 CATSGDMNTEAFF
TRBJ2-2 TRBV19 CASSMQGITGELFF
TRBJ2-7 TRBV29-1 CSVLTSGYEQYF
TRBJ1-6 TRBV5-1 CASSPEGESPLHF
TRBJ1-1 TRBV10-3 CAISESQMNTEAFF
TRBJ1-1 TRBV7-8 CASITRGEASEAFF
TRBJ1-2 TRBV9 CASSVATENYGYTF
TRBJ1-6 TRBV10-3 CAISGPGTGLDSPLHF
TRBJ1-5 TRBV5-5 CASSLLGGDQPQHF
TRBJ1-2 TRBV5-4 CASSSRDSLYYGYTF
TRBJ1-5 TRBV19 CASSIDRSVQPQHF
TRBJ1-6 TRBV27 CASSLRQGRNSPLHF
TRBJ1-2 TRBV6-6 CASRRETGVDYGYTF
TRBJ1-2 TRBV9 CASSGDSARGYGYTF
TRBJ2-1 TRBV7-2 CASSLGDREIFWSPGFF
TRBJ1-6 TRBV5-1 CASTLDRGSPLHF
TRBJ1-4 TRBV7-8 CASSPGRGNEKLFF
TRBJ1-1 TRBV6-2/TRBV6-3 CASSPGQGNTEAFF
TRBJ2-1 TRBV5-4 CASSPGLAADNEQFF
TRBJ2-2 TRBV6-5 CASSGAGGLTGELFF
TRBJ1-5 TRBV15 CATSRVGQANQPQHF
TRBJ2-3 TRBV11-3 CASSFTEASDTQYF
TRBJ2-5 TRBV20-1 CSASLAKETQYF